The 20 T cell receptor beta chains in this list originate from one sample, sequenced in a study of OX40 agonist ivuxolimab in advanced cancers. Profiling relied on immunoSEQ multiplex PCR, and the TCRdb table lists in-frame clones only, not all of them. The sample holds approximately 79,000 clones, around 90% seen once. The source was CD4+ or CD8+ T cells sorted from blood, collected in a trial of the OX40 agonist ivuxolimab. The receptors were gathered from an adult with an advanced solid tumor such as melanoma, head and neck, liver or kidney cancer.

CDR3 nucleotides: TGTGCCAGCAGTTTGGACAACTATGGCTACACCTTC. Its translation: CASSLDNYGYTF. J is TRBJ1-2 and V is TRBV6-1; no clear D. The CDR3 length is 12 residues. From germline, CDR1 is MNHNS and CDR2 SASEGT. V was clipped by 5 bases and J by 2 bases, with 6 bases between them.

This sequence joins TRBV2 and TRBJ2-3; D might be TRBD1 (6 bases). V shed 6 bases and J shed 9 bases, with 10 bases lying between them. Per germline, CDR1 SNHLY and CDR2 FYNNEI. The CDR3 loop spans 11 amino acids. The CDR3 spells CASRDSRTQYF. The CDR3 nucleotides are TGTGCCAGCAGGGACAGTCGCACGCAGTATTTT.

The chain employs TRBV4-3 and TRBJ2-6; D ambiguous. The V gene lost 1 base and the J gene lost 2 bases, with 9 bases spanning the gap. The CDR3 consists of 16 residues. The germline V gene encodes CDR1 LGHNA and CDR2 YSLEER. The CDR3 DNA sequence: TGCGCCAGCAGCCAAGGGGGTAACGCTGGGGCCAACGTCCTGACTTTC. It specifies CASSQGGNAGANVLTF.

This sequence joins TRBV19 and TRBJ2-3, with TRBD2 matching over 7 bases. Per germline, CDR1 LNHDA and CDR2 SQIVND (reference sequence). The CDR3 runs 14 residues. Trimming took 5 bases from V and 1 from J; bases not matched to a gene: 3. CDR3 loop: CASSSTSGTDTQYF. The CDR3 bases are TGTGCCAGTAGTTCTACTAGCGGCACAGATACGCAGTATTTT. Full variable domain (outside the CDR3, taken from reference TRBV19 and TRBJ2-3): DGGITQSPKYLFRKEGQNVTLSCEQNLNHDAMYWYRQDPGQGLRLIYYSQIVNDFQKGDIAEGYSVSREKKESFPLTVTSAQKNPTAFYLCASSSTSGTDTQYFGPGTRLTVL.

The V and J genes are TRBV4-3 and TRBJ2-3, with a weak D call TRBD1 (5 bases). V lost 4 bases, J lost 1 base, and 9 bases lay in between. The germline CDR1 and CDR2 sequences are LGHNA and YSLEER. CDR3 size: 14 residues. The CDR3 DNA reads TGCGCCAGCAGCCCGCAGGGTCGCACAGATACGCAGTATTTT. Translation gives CASSPQGRTDTQYF.

V gene TRBV10-3 combines with J gene TRBJ2-7, with TRBD1 identical over 10 bases. Germline V gives CDR1 ENHRY, CDR2 SYGVKD. The V and J ends lost 10 bases and 1 base, in that order; junction bases with no gene match: 7. This CDR3 region has 14 residues. The CDR3 sequence: CATLGDRGSYEQYF. CDR3 DNA: TGTGCCACCCTAGGGGACAGGGGTTCCTACGAGCAGTACTTC.

This chain connects TRBV2 to TRBJ2-7; possible D gene TRBD2, 5 bases. This CDR3 is built from 15 residues. CDR1 SNHLY and CDR2 FYNNEI come from the germline V gene. The V end lost 6 bases, the J end lost 1 base, and 16 bases lay between the germline ends. The CDR3 loop reads CASREELLPSYEQYF. The CDR3 DNA follows: TGTGCCAGCAGGGAGGAGTTGCTCCCATCCTACGAGCAGTACTTC.

CDR3 in amino acids: CASSLRGHEQYF. The DNA for the CDR3 is TGTGCCAGCAGCTTAAGGGGGCACGAGCAGTACTTC. The rearrangement uses TRBV7-2 and TRBJ2-7; 7 nucleotides agree with TRBD1. The V gene end was trimmed by 2 bases and the J gene end by 5 bases; junction bases not matched to a gene: 0. CDR1 is SGHTA and CDR2 is FQGNSA in the germline V gene. CDR3 length: 12 residues.

This clone has only one observation. The gene calls are TRBV21-1 and TRBJ1-6; the table's TRBD1 call for D was not verified on the DNA. TRBV21-1 is an annotated pseudogene. The length of the CDR3 is 13 residues. As DNA, the CDR3 is TGTGCCAGCAGCAGGGGACAGAAATCACCCCTCCACTTT. The encoded protein is CASSRGQKSPLHF.

This clone was detected only once. V is TRBV14 and J is TRBJ2-3; D ambiguous. Germline CDR1 reads SGHDN; CDR2 reads FVKESK. V lost 2 bases and J lost 0, with 12 bases in between. The CDR3 totals 16 residues. This CDR3 reads CASSQLLTTSTDTQYF. CDR3 sequence (DNA): TGTGCCAGCAGCCAACTTCTTACAACTAGCACAGATACGCAGTATTTT.

The genes are TRBV6-5 and TRBJ2-2; TRBD1 agrees at 10 bases. This CDR3 has 15 residues. J lost 5 bases, V lost 8 bases, and 8 bases had no gene match. CDR1 and CDR2 (germline): MNHEY, SVGAGI. The DNA for the CDR3 is TGTGCCAGCGCTCCACGGACAGGGGGAACCGGGGAGCTGTTTTTT. The encoded protein is CASAPRTGGTGELFF.

J is TRBJ1-1 and V is TRBV7-2; D is possibly TRBD1 (6 bases). V lost 5 bases and J lost 8, with 9 bases in between. The CDR3 loop spans 11 amino acids. Per germline, CDR1 SGHTA and CDR2 FQGNSA. The CDR3 sequence: CASSGRGEAFF. CDR3 in DNA: TGTGCCAGCAGCGGTAGGGGGGAAGCTTTCTTT.

The rearrangement uses TRBV5-4 and TRBJ1-1; the D is unclear. Trimming removed 4 bases from V and 3 bases from J, with 13 bases in between. CDR1 and CDR2 from the germline V gene are SGHNT and YYREEE (reference sequence). This CDR3 has 14 residues. The CDR3 region is CASSPSSGDTEAFF. CDR3 nucleotide sequence: TGTGCCAGCAGCCCGAGTTCGGGCGACACTGAAGCTTTCTTT.

The CDR3 loop is CASSLVYGLKETQYF. In DNA form, the CDR3 reads TGTGCCAGCAGCTTAGTTTACGGACTAAAAGAGACCCAGTACTTC. The chain employs TRBV7-8 and TRBJ2-5, with D perhaps matching TRBD2 (6 bases). The CDR3 is made up of 15 amino acids. The germline gives CDR1 SGHVS, CDR2 FQNEAQ. V was trimmed by 1 base and J by 3 bases, leaving 12 bases between them.

The rearrangement links TRBV30 to TRBJ1-2; D possibly corresponds to TRBD1 (5 bases). The CDR3 contains 12 residues. Germline loops: CDR1 GTSNPN, CDR2 SVGIG (reference sequence). Trimming took off 2 bases at V and 6 bases at J, with 10 bases between the two ends. DNA of the CDR3: TGTGCCTGGAGTCGGACATCTAATGGCTACACCTTC. This codes for CAWSRTSNGYTF.

The chain joins TRBV11-2 to TRBJ1-2; D call uncertain. The CDR3 length is 16 residues. V lost 5 bases, J lost 8 bases, and 24 bases lay in between. CDR1 is SGHAT and CDR2 is FQNNGV in the germline V gene. This CDR3 is CASSQTVAIRVHGYTF. The CDR3 bases are TGTGCCAGCAGCCAGACCGTGGCCATCCGGGTTCACGGCTACACCTTC.

The rearrangement links TRBV10-3 to TRBJ1-5, with D unresolved. The length of the CDR3 is 15 residues. V lost 2 bases and J lost 0, with 8 bases in between. The germline CDR1 and CDR2 sequences are ENHRY and SYGVKD. This chain's CDR3 is CAISEGGYSNQPQHF. The CDR3 DNA follows: TGTGCCATCAGTGAGGGCGGGTATAGCAATCAGCCCCAGCATTTT.

The chain is built from TRBV19 and TRBJ2-3; 8 bases match TRBD1. Germline V CDR1 and CDR2: LNHDA, SQIVND (reference sequence). V gave up 0 bases and J gave up 4 bases; unmatched junction bases: 3. There are 15 residues in the CDR3. The CDR3 spells CASSIDLTGADTQYF. The CDR3 DNA follows: TGTGCCAGTAGTATAGATCTGACAGGGGCAGATACGCAGTATTTT. Complete variable domain (other parts from reference TRBV19 and TRBJ2-3): DGGITQSPKYLFRKEGQNVTLSCEQNLNHDAMYWYRQDPGQGLRLIYYSQIVNDFQKGDIAEGYSVSREKKESFPLTVTSAQKNPTAFYLCASSIDLTGADTQYFGPGTRLTVL.

This sequence joins TRBV18 and TRBJ1-5; D uncertain. From germline, CDR1 is KGHSH and CDR2 LQKENI. The CDR3 extends over 16 amino acids. The V end lost 6 bases, the J end lost 0 bases, and 15 bases lay between the germline ends. The CDR3 DNA reads TGTGCCAGCTCCCTGGCGGGCACTAATAGCAATCAGCCCCAGCATTTT. It translates to CASSLAGTNSNQPQHF.

This clone has just one count. This CDR3 is CASSISSGANVLTF. DNA for the CDR3: TGTGCCAGTAGTATTTCTTCTGGGGCCAACGTCCTGACTTTC. The chain is built from TRBV19 and TRBJ2-6; D is unresolved. Germline assignment: CDR1 LNHDA and CDR2 SQIVND (reference sequence). The V gene lost 3 bases and the J gene lost 1 base, with 4 bases spanning the gap. The CDR3 sequence is 14 residues long.